A selection of T cell receptor beta chains follows, all from one sample in a study of blood T cell repertoires in COVID-19. Assay used: immunoSEQ multiplex PCR; TCRdb lists only in-frame clones, some missing. In the table there are under 250,000 clones, around 83% of which are singletons. The sample was peripheral blood. These receptors all stem from a man in his forties with active or convalescent COVID-19. The CDR3 runs from the conserved cysteine through the conserved F or W. The order of the fields is CDR3 protein, CDR3 DNA, J gene, D gene, V gene, clone size. A D gene is named only where the DNA matches it firmly. Only part of the rows carry a size: once, few, many, or a class if the clone is expanded.

CATSDPSQGNQPQHF TGTGCCACCAGTGACCCATCACAGGGGAATCAGCCCCAGCATTTT TRBJ1-5 TRBD1 TRBV24-1 .
CASSQRSPRGEQFF TGTGCCAGCAGCCAGCGATCCCCCAGGGGAGAGCAGTTCTTC TRBJ2-1 . TRBV3-1/TRBV3-2 .
CASSPRRGRRSATDTQYF TGTGCCAGCAGCCCTCGAAGGGGTAGAAGGAGTGCAACAGATACGCAGTATTTT TRBJ2-3 . TRBV7-2 .
CASSLGGTQPQHF TGTGCCAGCAGTTTAGGGGGGACTCAGCCCCAGCATTTT TRBJ1-5 . TRBV27 .
CASSLAVRGLYEQYF TGCGCCAGCAGCTTGGCAGTCAGGGGGCTCTACGAGCAGTACTTC TRBJ2-7 TRBD1 TRBV5-1 .
CASSLAGNYGYTF TGTGCCAGCAGTTTAGCCGGGAACTATGGCTACACCTTC TRBJ1-2 . TRBV12-3/TRBV12-4 .
CASSLSALLQTEAFF TGTGCCAGCAGCTTATCGGCCCTCCTACAGACTGAAGCTTTCTTT TRBJ1-1 . TRBV7-9 .
CAWQQREFTDTQYF TGTGCCTGGCAACAGCGGGAGTTTACAGATACGCAGTATTTT TRBJ2-3 TRBD2 TRBV30 .
CASSPQGRGYGYTF TGTGCCAGCTCACCGCAGGGTAGAGGCTATGGCTACACCTTC TRBJ1-2 . TRBV18 once
CASSYSRDSYYGYTF TGTGCCAGCAGTTACTCCCGGGACAGTTATTATGGCTACACCTTC TRBJ1-2 TRBD1 TRBV6-5 .
CASSPQTGYEQYF TGTGCCAGCAGTCCCCAGACTGGCTACGAGCAGTACTTC TRBJ2-7 . TRBV6-5 .
CASSPMDRAVYTEAFF TGTGCCAGCAGCCCCATGGACAGGGCGGTATACACTGAAGCTTTCTTT TRBJ1-1 TRBD1 TRBV9 .
CASSLSRGSSYEQYF TGTGCCAGCAGCCTCTCGAGGGGGAGCTCCTACGAGCAGTACTTC TRBJ2-7 . TRBV11-2 few
CASSILQGRGTEAFF TGTGCCAGCAGCATTCTACAGGGCCGGGGCACTGAAGCTTTCTTT TRBJ1-1 . TRBV7-2 .
CASLQHRGLNEAFF TGTGCCAGCCTCCAACACAGGGGGCTAAATGAAGCTTTCTTT TRBJ1-1 TRBD1 TRBV19 few
CASSPPRDRDYNEQFF TGCGCCAGCAGCCCACCCCGGGACAGGGACTACAATGAGCAGTTCTTC TRBJ2-1 TRBD1 TRBV5-1 .
CASRARGLDTEAFF TGTGCCAGCAGAGCTAGGGGGCTCGACACTGAAGCTTTCTTT TRBJ1-1 TRBD1 TRBV6-5 .
CSVYSGDSLSF TGCAGCGTTTATAGTGGGGACAGCCTAAGTTTT TRBJ2-3 TRBD1 TRBV29-1 .
CASSEAGWGSGTDTQYF TGTGCCAGCAGTGAGGCGGGGTGGGGCTCGGGCACAGATACGCAGTATTTT TRBJ2-3 . TRBV6-1 .
CASSYAGVSDTQYF TGTGCCAGCAGTTACGCAGGGGTTTCAGATACGCAGTATTTT TRBJ2-3 . TRBV6-2/TRBV6-3 .
CASSYTGTGAYYGYTF TGTGCCAGCAGTTACACAGGGACAGGGGCATACTATGGCTACACCTTC TRBJ1-2 TRBD1 TRBV6-5 .
CASSYTNYGYTF TGTGCCAGCAGCTACACGAACTATGGCTACACCTTC TRBJ1-2 . TRBV7-2 .